Given below is one T cell receptor beta chain in context. These data are taken from a study of cytomegalovirus exposure and HLA in healthy donors. The CDR3 runs 14 residues. Germline V gene sequence: CDR1 LNHDA, CDR2 SQIVND (reference sequence). The V and J ends lost 6 bases and 4 bases, in that order; junction bases with no gene match: 5. The PCR used 60 Vbeta and 13 Jbeta primers. Method: immunoSEQ multiplex PCR; TCRdb's copy keeps in-frame clones and lacks some. The table lists some 180,000 clones, over 65% of them singletons. Sequencing was done on a sample of PBMCs. This rearrangement joins TRBV19 to TRBJ1-4, with 7 bases lining up with TRBD1. The sequence was collected from a woman aged 30 to 39 in good health and CMV-seronegative. The CDR3 here is CASRFRGDNEKLFF. The CDR3 DNA follows: TGTGCCAGTAGGTTCAGGGGGGATAATGAAAAACTGTTTTTT.